A selection of T cell receptor beta chains follows, all from one sample in a study of beta chain features in type 1 diabetes. Some clones are missing from TCRdb's copy, which holds only in-frame ones; the method was immunoSEQ multiplex PCR. The sample records about 660,000 clones, 11% to 15% being singletons. The sequenced sample consisted of naive CD4+ T cells from blood. The receptor source for this set is a man aged 18 to 30 with type 1 diabetes. Both conserved end residues are part of each CDR3. A D gene is named only where the DNA matches it firmly. Rows may omit the clone size; those that give it use once, few, many or a size class.

v_gene,j_gene,abundance,d_gene,CDR3nt,CDR3aa
TRBV14,TRBJ2-7,few,.,TGTGCCAGCAGCCAACAGAGTATATCGGGCGAGCAGTACTTC,CASSQQSISGEQYF
TRBV9,TRBJ1-3,few,.,TGTGCCAGCAGCGTAGAAGGGATCTCTGGAAACACCATATATTTT,CASSVEGISGNTIYF
TRBV23-1,TRBJ1-1,many,.,TGCGCCAGCAGTCAATCGTGGGCAGGAAGTTTTCCCACTGAAGCTTTCTTT,CASSQSWAGSFPTEAFF
TRBV30,TRBJ1-5,few,TRBD1,TGTGCCTGGAGTGCCGGGACAGGGGAGCAGCCCCAGCATTTT,CAWSAGTGEQPQHF
TRBV30,TRBJ1-1,.,.,TGTGCCTGGAGTGTACTGGATGAAGCTTTCTTT,CAWSVLDEAFF
TRBV7-9,TRBJ1-1,few,.,TGTGCCAGTTCTCAGGGCTGGACTGAAGCTTTCTTT,CASSQGWTEAFF
TRBV4-1,TRBJ2-5,.,.,TGCGCCAGCAGCCAAGATTCTGACGAACGGGAGACCCAGTACTTC,CASSQDSDERETQYF
TRBV9,TRBJ1-3,.,.,TGTGCCAGCAGCGCCTCGACAGAAGGAAACACCATATATTTT,CASSASTEGNTIYF
TRBV7-2,TRBJ2-2,few,.,TGTGCCAGCAGCACCCGACTAGTCGGGGAGCTGTTTTTT,CASSTRLVGELFF
TRBV19,TRBJ2-7,few,TRBD1,TGTGCCAGTAGTGAAGCCGGGACAGGGGCCTACGAGCAGTACTTC,CASSEAGTGAYEQYF
TRBV4-3,TRBJ1-2,few,.,TGCGCCAGCAGCCAAGATCCGGTCCCAGCTAACTATGGCTACACCTTC,CASSQDPVPANYGYTF
TRBV7-7,TRBJ2-2,few,TRBD1,TGTGCTAGCAGCCCACTTACAGGGGTCTCCGGGGAGCTGTTTTTT,CASSPLTGVSGELFF
TRBV7-9,TRBJ2-1,few,TRBD2,TGTGCCAGCAGCTTTGGTTATCGTAGCGGGAGAAGCCCCTACAATGAGCAGTTCTTC,CASSFGYRSGRSPYNEQFF
TRBV9,TRBJ2-1,few,.,TGTGCCAGCAGCGTGGGCGGGGAGCACAATGAGCAGTTCTTC,CASSVGGEHNEQFF
TRBV28,TRBJ2-7,.,TRBD1,TGTGCCAGCAGTTCTGGACAGGGAGGCGAGCAGTACTTC,CASSSGQGGEQYF
TRBV30,TRBJ1-2,few,.,TGTGCCTGGAGTGGGCAGACCTATGGCTACACCTTC,CAWSGQTYGYTF
TRBV7-2,TRBJ2-1,few,.,TGTGCCAGCAGCTTTATCCCGCGCGACCTGGCGTTCTTC,CASSFIPRDLAFF
TRBV27,TRBJ2-7,few,.,TGTGCCAGCAGTTTAGAAAGGAAGGGGATGGGTGAGCAGTACTTC,CASSLERKGMGEQYF
TRBV5-1,TRBJ2-1,.,TRBD1,TGCGCCAGCGGCCCGGGACAGCCATACAATGAGCAGTTCTTC,CASGPGQPYNEQFF
TRBV5-8,TRBJ2-1,.,TRBD2,TGTGCCAGCAGCTTGATAGCGGGAGAGGGGTTCTTC,CASSLIAGEGFF
TRBV19,TRBJ1-1,.,.,TGTGCCAGCAGTTACTCTTATGTAGCTTTCTTT,CASSYSYVAFF
TRBV28,TRBJ1-2,.,.,TGTGCCAGCAGTTTAGGCAGGGGTAGAGACTATGGCTACACCTTC,CASSLGRGRDYGYTF
TRBV6-5,TRBJ2-6,few,.,TGTGCCAGCAGTTTAGGCAGTGCTGGGGCCAACGTCCTGACTTTC,CASSLGSAGANVLTF
TRBV28,TRBJ1-4,.,.,TGTGCCAGCAGTGCTAGGACTCCACCCTCGGGAAAACTGTTTTTT,CASSARTPPSGKLFF
TRBV18,TRBJ1-2,few,TRBD1,TGTGCCAGCTCACCGTTGACAGGGGTCGGCTACACCTTC,CASSPLTGVGYTF
TRBV10-3,TRBJ1-1,few,.,TGTGCCATCAGTGAGTTAGGGGCCGATTTCGGGGCCACTGAAGCTTTCTTT,CAISELGADFGATEAFF
TRBV10-3,TRBJ2-7,.,.,TGTGCCATCAGTGACGGGGATCAGACCTACGAGCAGTACTTC,CAISDGDQTYEQYF
TRBV19,TRBJ2-7,.,.,TGTGCCAGCAGACAGGAACCTCGGAACGAGCAGTACTTC,CASRQEPRNEQYF
TRBV30,TRBJ2-7,.,.,TGTGCCGGCGCAGGGGGGCTAATCTACGAGCAGTACTTC,CAGAGGLIYEQYF
TRBV7-9,TRBJ2-6,few,TRBD1,TGTGCCAGCAGCTCCCGGACAGGGGGCGATAGGGGGGCCAACGTCCTGACTTTC,CASSSRTGGDRGANVLTF
TRBV9,TRBJ2-2,.,TRBD2,TGTGCCAGCAGCCCTATTAGCGGGAGTTTGGTCGGGGAGCTGTTTTTT,CASSPISGSLVGELFF
TRBV21-1,TRBJ1-5,.,.,TGTGATCCGGCGATGGGACAGGGGCTCAGCAATCAGCCCCAGCATTTT,CDPAMGQGLSNQPQHF
TRBV30,TRBJ1-5,.,.,TGTGCCTGGAGTCCCCTGGAACCGGGTCAGCCCCAGCATTTT,CAWSPLEPGQPQHF
TRBV9,TRBJ2-6,few,.,TGTGCCAGCAGCGTAGTAATTTGTCGGGGAAATTACTCTGGGGCCAACGTCCTGACTTTC,CASSVVICRGNYSGANVLTF
TRBV25-1,TRBJ2-7,.,.,TGTGCCAGCACGAAGGGCCTCTCACGCGAGCAGTACTTC,CASTKGLSREQYF
TRBV29-1,TRBJ2-5,.,TRBD2,TGCAGCGTGGAGACTAGCGGGAGGACTTCGTCGATCCAAGAGACCCAGTACTTC,CSVETSGRTSSIQETQYF
TRBV28,TRBJ2-7,.,.,TGTGCCAGTGCCGACAGATTCGAGCAGTACTTC,CASADRFEQYF
TRBV10-3,TRBJ2-5,.,.,TGTGCCATCAGTGACCCGGCCAGGGAGACCCAGTACTTC,CAISDPARETQYF
TRBV6-4,TRBJ2-1,.,TRBD2,TGTGCCGCGTCGCGGGAGGGCTACAATGAGCAGTTCTTC,CAASREGYNEQFF
TRBV7-6,TRBJ1-1,.,.,TGTGCCAGCAGCGGCAGGGGGAACACTGAAGCTTTCTTT,CASSGRGNTEAFF
TRBV28,TRBJ1-6,.,TRBD1,TGTGCCAGCAGTTTGGGCTCTGAAGGGACAGGGAATTGGCCACCCCTCCACTTT,CASSLGSEGTGNWPPLHF
TRBV2,TRBJ1-4,.,TRBD1,TGTGCCAGCAGGGAGACAGGGCCCCATGAAAAACTGTTTTTT,CASRETGPHEKLFF
TRBV7-3,TRBJ2-5,.,.,TGTGCCAGCAGCTTAAGTGGTGCCGGGGAGACCCAGTACTTC,CASSLSGAGETQYF